The clone carrying this T cell receptor beta chain has only a few counts. Its antigen is unknown. This entry is derived from a study of T cell clones after liver transplantation. Study in general: TCRbeta sequencing after a pre-transplant mixed lymphocyte reaction identified graft-donor-reactive clones, later tracked in post-transplant blood. HCV positivity affected three of eight recipients; the rest lacked autoimmune or viral indications.

The method was immunoSEQ multiplex PCR; TCRdb's version includes in-frame clones alone and lacks a portion of them. The sample consists of 15,000 to 20,000 clones, 65% to 85% of them appearing once. General study points: Donor-reactive sequences fell more than third party-reactive ones, suggesting partial deletion. Graft donor-reactive T cells may have migrated into the graft rather than being deleted.

Sequencing was performed on CD8+ T cells from blood, taken roughly 48 months after liver transplant. The clonotype comes from a human patient who received a liver transplant. A share of the T cells may be of graft donor origin.

CDR3 in DNA: TGTGCCAGCAGTCAATTAGGGACTAGCGGGAGTTGGGAGACCCAGTACTTC. Translating gives CASSQLGTSGSWETQYF. The rearrangement joins TRBV27 to TRBJ2-5; the match to TRBD2 covers 14 bases. CDR1 is MNHEY and CDR2 is SMNVEV in the germline V gene (reference sequence). V gave up 5 bases and J gave up 5 bases; unmatched junction bases: 10. The CDR3 is 17 residues long.